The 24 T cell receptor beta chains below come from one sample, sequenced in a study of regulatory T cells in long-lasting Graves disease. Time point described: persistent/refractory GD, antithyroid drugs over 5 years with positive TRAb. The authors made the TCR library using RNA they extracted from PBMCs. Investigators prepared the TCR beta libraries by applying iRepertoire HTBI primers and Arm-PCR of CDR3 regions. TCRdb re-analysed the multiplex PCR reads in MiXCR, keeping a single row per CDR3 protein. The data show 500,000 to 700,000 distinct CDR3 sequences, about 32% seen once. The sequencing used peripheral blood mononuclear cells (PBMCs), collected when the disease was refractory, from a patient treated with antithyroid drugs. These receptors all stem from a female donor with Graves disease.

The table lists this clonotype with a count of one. The CDR3 nucleotides read TGTGCCAGCAGTTACTCCGTCGTCCAAAACCCCCTCTCCTACGAGCAGTACTTC. Encoded protein: CASSYSVVQNPLSYEQYF. The chain has TRBV6-2 or TRBV6-3 and TRBJ2-7, with no clear D. V lost 0 bases, J lost 0 bases, and 18 bases lay in between. The germline V gene encodes CDR1 MNHEY and CDR2 SVGEGT. CDR3 size: 18 residues.

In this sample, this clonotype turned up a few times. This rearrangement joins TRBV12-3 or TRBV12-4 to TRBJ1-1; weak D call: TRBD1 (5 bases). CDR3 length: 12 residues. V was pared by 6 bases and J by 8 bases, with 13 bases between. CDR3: CASSFQKGEAFF. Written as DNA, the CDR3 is TGTGCCAGCAGCTTTCAGAAGGGGGAAGCTTTCTTT.

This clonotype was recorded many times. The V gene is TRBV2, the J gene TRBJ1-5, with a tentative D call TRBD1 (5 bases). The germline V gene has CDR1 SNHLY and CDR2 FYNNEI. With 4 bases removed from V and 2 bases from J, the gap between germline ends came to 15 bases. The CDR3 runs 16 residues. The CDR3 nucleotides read TGTGCCAGCAGTGGGGGGTTTAATTCTGGCAATCAGCCCCAGCATTTT. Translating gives CASSGGFNSGNQPQHF.

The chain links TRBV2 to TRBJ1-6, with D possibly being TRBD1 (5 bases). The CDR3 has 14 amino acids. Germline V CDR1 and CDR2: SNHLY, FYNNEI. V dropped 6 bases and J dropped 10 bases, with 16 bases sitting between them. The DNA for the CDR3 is TGTGCCAGCAGCATTGGAAAAGGGGTATCACCCCTCCACTTT. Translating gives CASSIGKGVSPLHF.

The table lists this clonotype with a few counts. CDR3 coding DNA: TGCAGCGTTGGATGGTCAGGGCGGAACACTGAAGCTTTCTTT. Translating it yields CSVGWSGRNTEAFF. The chain couples TRBV29-1 to TRBJ1-1; D possibly corresponds to TRBD1 (5 bases). Trimming cost V 4 bases and J 1 base, with 13 bases left between them. The CDR3 runs to 14 residues. Germline CDR1 reads SQVTM; CDR2 reads ANQGSEA.

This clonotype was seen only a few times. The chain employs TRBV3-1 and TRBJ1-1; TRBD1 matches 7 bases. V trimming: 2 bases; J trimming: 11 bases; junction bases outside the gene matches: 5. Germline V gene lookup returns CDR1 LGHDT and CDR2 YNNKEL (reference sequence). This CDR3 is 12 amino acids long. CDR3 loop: CASSQNEGGAFF. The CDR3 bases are TGTGCCAGCAGCCAAAACGAAGGGGGCGCTTTCTTT.

CDR3 loop: CASSHLDSRGNQPQHF. In DNA, the CDR3 is TGCGCCAGCAGCCACCTGGACAGCCGCGGCAATCAGCCCCAGCATTTT. The chain employs TRBV4-1 and TRBJ1-5; weak D call: TRBD1 (6 bases). The germline CDR1 and CDR2 sequences are MGHRA and YSYEKL. The CDR3 runs to 16 residues. The V gene lost 3 bases and the J gene lost 2 bases, with 14 bases spanning the gap.

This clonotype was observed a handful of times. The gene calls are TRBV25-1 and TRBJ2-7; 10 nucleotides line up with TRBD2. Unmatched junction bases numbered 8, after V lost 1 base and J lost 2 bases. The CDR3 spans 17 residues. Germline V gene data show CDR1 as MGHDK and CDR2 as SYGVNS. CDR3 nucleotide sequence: TGTGCCAGCAGTGAATCCTCTGGACTAGCGGAGGCCTACGAGCAGTACTTC. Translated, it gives CASSESSGLAEAYEQYF.

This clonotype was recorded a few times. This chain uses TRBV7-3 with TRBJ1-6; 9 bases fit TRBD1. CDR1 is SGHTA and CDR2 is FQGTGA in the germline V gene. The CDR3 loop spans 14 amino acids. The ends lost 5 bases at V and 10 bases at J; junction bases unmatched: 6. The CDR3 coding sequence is TGTGCCAGCAGCCTTACAGGGGGCAAATCACCCCTCCACTTT. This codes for CASSLTGGKSPLHF.

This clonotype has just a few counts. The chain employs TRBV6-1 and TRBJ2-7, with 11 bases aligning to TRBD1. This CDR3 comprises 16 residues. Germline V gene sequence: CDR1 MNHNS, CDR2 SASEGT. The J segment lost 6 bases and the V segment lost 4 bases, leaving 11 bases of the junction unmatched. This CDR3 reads CASSAHRTGGSGEQYF. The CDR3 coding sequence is TGTGCCAGCAGTGCCCACCGGACAGGGGGCTCAGGCGAGCAGTACTTC.

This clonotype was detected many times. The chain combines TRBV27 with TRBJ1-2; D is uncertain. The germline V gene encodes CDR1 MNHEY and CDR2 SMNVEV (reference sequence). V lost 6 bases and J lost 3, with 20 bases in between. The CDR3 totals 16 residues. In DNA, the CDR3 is TGTGCCAGCAGCCTTGAGGGTCGGGGAGGGCACTATGGCTACACCTTC. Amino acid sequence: CASSLEGRGGHYGYTF.

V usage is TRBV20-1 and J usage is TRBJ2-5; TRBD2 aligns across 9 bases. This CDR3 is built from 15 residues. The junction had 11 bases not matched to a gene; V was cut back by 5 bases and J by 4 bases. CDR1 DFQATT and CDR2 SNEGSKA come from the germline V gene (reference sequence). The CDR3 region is CSAWIAGDQTETQYF. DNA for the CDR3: TGCAGTGCTTGGATAGCGGGAGACCAGACAGAGACCCAGTACTTC.

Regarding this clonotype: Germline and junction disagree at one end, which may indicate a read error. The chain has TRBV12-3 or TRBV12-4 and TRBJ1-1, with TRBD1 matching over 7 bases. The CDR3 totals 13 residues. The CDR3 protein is CASSLADRVEAFF. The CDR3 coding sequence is TGTGCCAGCAGCTTAGCAGACAGGGTCGAAGCTTTCTTT.

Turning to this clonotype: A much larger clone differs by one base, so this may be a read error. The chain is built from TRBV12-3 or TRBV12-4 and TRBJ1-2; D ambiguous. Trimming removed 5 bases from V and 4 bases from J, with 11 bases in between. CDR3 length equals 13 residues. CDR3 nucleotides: TGTGCCAGCAGTCTCCGGGAGAGCTATGGCTACACCTTC. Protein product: CASSLRESYGYTF.

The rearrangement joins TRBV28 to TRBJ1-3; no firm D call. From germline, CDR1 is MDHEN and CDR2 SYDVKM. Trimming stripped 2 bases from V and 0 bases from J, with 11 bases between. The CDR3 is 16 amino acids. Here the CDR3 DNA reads TGTGCCAGCAGTTTACCCTCCGGGAGCTCTGGAAACACCATATATTTT. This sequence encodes CASSLPSGSSGNTIYF.

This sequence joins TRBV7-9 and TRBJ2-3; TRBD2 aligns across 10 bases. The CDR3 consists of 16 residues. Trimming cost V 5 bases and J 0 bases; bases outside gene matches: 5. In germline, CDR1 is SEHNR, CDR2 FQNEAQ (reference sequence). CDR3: CASSGGLALSTDTQYF. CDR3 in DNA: TGTGCCAGCAGCGGGGGACTAGCGCTTAGCACAGATACGCAGTATTTT.

The chain's CDR3 is CATSRGTPRGPQPQHF. CDR3 DNA: TGTGCCACCAGCAGAGGTACCCCCAGGGGGCCTCAGCCCCAGCATTTT. The V gene is TRBV15, the J gene TRBJ1-5; 8 bases match TRBD1. Germline V gene sequence: CDR1 LNHNV, CDR2 YYDKDF (reference sequence). Trimming removed 1 base from V and 6 bases from J; junction bases left unmatched: 8. CDR3 length: 16 residues.

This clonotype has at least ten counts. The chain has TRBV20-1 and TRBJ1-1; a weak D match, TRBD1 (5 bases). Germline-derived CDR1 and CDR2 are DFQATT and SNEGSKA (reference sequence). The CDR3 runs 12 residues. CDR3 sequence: CSARGVNTEAFF. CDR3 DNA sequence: TGCAGCGCAAGGGGTGTCAACACTGAAGCTTTCTTT.

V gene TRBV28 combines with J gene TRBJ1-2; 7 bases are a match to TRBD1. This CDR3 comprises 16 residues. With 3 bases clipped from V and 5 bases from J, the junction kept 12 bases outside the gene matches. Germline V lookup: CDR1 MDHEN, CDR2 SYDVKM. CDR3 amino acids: CASSFVLGGSEYGYTF. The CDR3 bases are TGTGCCAGCAGTTTTGTTCTAGGGGGCTCAGAGTATGGCTACACCTTC.

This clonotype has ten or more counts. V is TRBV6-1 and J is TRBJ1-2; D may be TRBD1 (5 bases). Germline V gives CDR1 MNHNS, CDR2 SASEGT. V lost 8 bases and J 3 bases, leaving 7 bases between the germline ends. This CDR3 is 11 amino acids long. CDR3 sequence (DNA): TGTGCCAGCCGCAGGGACTATGGCTACACCTTC. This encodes CASRRDYGYTF.

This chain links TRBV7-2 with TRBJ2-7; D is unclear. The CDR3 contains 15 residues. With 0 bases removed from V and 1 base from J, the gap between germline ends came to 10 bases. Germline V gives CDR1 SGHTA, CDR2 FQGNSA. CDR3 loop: CASSLANVESYEQYF. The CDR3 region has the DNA TGTGCCAGCAGCTTAGCTAACGTGGAGTCCTACGAGCAGTACTTC.

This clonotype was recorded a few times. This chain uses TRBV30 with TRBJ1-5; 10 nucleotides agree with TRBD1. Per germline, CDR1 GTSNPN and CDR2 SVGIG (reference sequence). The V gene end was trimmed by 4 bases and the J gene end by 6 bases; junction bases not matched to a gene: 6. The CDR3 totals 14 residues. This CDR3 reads CAWTGTGERQPQHF. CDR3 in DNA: TGTGCCTGGACTGGGACAGGGGAACGTCAGCCCCAGCATTTT.

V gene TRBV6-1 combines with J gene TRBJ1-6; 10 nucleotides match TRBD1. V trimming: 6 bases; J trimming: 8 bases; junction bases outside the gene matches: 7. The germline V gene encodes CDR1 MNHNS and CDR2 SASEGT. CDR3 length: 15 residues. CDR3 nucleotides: TGTGCCAGCAGCGTTGGGGGGACAGGGGATTCACCCCTCCACTTT. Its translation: CASSVGGTGDSPLHF.

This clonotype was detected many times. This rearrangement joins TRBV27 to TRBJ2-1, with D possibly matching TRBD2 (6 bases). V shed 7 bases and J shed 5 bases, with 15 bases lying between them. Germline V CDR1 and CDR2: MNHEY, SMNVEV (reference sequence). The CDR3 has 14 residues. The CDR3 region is CASNRQGGHNEQFF. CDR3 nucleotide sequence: TGTGCCAGCAATCGCCAGGGAGGTCACAATGAGCAGTTCTTC.